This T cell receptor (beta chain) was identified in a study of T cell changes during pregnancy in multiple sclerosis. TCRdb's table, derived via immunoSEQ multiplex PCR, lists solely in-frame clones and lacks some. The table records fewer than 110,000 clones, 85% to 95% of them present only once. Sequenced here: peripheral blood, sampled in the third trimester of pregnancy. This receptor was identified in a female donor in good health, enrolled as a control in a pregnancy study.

CDR3 loop: CASSLSRGIGQPQHF. In nucleotides, the CDR3 is TGTGCCAGCAGCTTAAGCAGGGGGATCGGTCAGCCCCAGCATTTT. The chain is built from TRBV7-6 and TRBJ1-5; TRBD1 matches at 7 bases. The CDR3 consists of 15 residues. The junction had 7 bases not matched to a gene; V was cut back by 2 bases and J by 6 bases. Germline-derived CDR1 and CDR2 are SGHVS and FNYEAQ.